Below, one TCR beta chain is given with its context. Its specificity is unknown. PCR employed 60 Vbeta and 13 Jbeta primers. Assay: immunoSEQ multiplex PCR; the TCRdb copy retains only in-frame clones and omits some. This sample carries roughly 100,000 clones, over 70% of them seen once, and the ten largest clones take 8.6%. The data derive from a study of cytomegalovirus exposure and HLA in healthy donors. Overall study results and limits: The study put 150 or so TCR beta chains on its list as cytomegalovirus-associated.

The TCR comes from a woman aged 40 to 50 in good health and CMV-seropositive. What was sequenced was PBMCs.

The DNA of the CDR3 is TGTGCCAGCAGATCCCCTAGCGGGAGCACAGATACGCAGTATTTT. Its protein is CASRSPSGSTDTQYF. The chain couples TRBV6-5 to TRBJ2-3; 8 bases line up with TRBD2. There are 15 residues in the CDR3. Germline CDR1 and CDR2: MNHEY and SVGAGI. V was clipped by 6 bases and J by 0 bases; unmatched bases: 5.